The text below deals with one T cell receptor beta chain. This CDR3 is built from 16 residues. V trimming: 11 bases; J trimming: 1 base; junction bases outside the gene matches: 14. Germline V gene data show CDR1 as MDHEN and CDR2 as SYDVKM. Using immunoSEQ multiplex PCR, the repertoire was profiled, and TCRdb retains in-frame clones only, with some absent. Among about 160,000 clones, approximately 96% were seen once, and the ten largest hold 1%. This sample is part of a study of control samples from healthy donors and cancer patients. The origin of this receptor is a woman in her 30s in good health. Sequencing input: blood. V gene TRBV28 combines with J gene TRBJ1-1; TRBD1 matches at 9 bases. The CDR3 nucleotides read TGTGCCCTATACAAGCCTCCGGACAGGGGGAACACTGAAGCTTTCTTT. Amino acids: CALYKPPDRGNTEAFF. Supplemented by reference TRBV28 and TRBJ1-1, the full variable domain reads DVKVTQSSRYLVKRTGEKVFLECVQDMDHENMFWYRQDPGLGLRLIYFSYDVKMKEKGDIPEGYSVSREKKERFSLILESASTNQTSMYLCALYKPPDRGNTEAFFGQGTRLTVV.